This entry is about one T cell receptor beta chain. Profiling relied on immunoSEQ multiplex PCR, and the TCRdb table lists in-frame clones only, not all of them. The data show around 200,000 clones, about 88% seen once. These data come from a study of blood T cell repertoires in COVID-19. Trimming cost V 1 base and J 2 bases; bases outside gene matches: 5. The germline V gene encodes CDR1 LGHNA and CDR2 YSLEER. This CDR3 spans 15 amino acids. The sequencing input was peripheral blood. The receptor comes from a woman aged 80 or over in a cohort sampled during active or convalescent COVID-19. This sequence joins TRBV4-3 and TRBJ2-7; 7 bases are a match to TRBD1. The CDR3 DNA is TGCGCCAGCAGCCAAGCAGACAGGGTCCCCTACGAGCAGTACTTC. It codes for CASSQADRVPYEQYF.